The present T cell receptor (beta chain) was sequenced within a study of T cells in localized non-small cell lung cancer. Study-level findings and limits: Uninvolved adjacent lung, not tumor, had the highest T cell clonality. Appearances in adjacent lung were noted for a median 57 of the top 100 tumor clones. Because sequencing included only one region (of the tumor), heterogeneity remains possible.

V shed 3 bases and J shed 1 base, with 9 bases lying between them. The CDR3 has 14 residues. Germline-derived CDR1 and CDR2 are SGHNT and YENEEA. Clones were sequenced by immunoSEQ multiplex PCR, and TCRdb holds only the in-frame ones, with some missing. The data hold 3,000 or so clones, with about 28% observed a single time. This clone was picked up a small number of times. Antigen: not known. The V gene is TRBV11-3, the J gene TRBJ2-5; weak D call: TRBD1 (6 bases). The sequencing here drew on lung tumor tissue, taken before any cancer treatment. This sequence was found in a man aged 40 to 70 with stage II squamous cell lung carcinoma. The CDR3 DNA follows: TGTGCCAGCAGCTTGGTAGGGGGCCAAGAGACCCAGTACTTC. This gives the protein CASSLVGGQETQYF.